The rows below give T cell receptor beta chains drawn from one sample of a study of Ad26.COV2.S vaccination and SARS-CoV-2 variants. Method: immunoSEQ multiplex PCR; TCRdb's copy keeps in-frame clones and lacks some. The data hold about 450,000 clones, with roughly nine tenths observed a single time. Source: peripheral blood, taken in a trial of Ad26.COV2.S vaccine versus placebo. Source of these receptors: a person aged 18-65 years who received the Ad26.COV2.S COVID-19 vaccine or a placebo. Each CDR3 is given with its conserved first and last residue. A D gene is named only where the DNA matches it firmly. Not every row has a clone size; where given, it reads once, few, many or a size class.

>TRBV5-1|.|TRBJ1-4|TRBD1
TGCGCCAGCAGCTTCGGGACAGTAAGGGGGAATGAAAAACTGTTTTTT
CASSFGTVRGNEKLFF
>TRBV19|.|TRBJ1-2|.
TGTGCCAGTTCTGAGGGGGTCGTCTATGGCTACACCTTC
CASSEGVVYGYTF
>TRBV6-5|.|TRBJ1-1|.
TGTGCCAGCAGTTACTCTCCAGGCCTGAACACTGAAGCTTTCTTT
CASSYSPGLNTEAFF
>TRBV29-1|.|TRBJ2-3|.
TGCAGCGTTGAGGGTAGCACAGATACGCAGTATTTT
CSVEGSTDTQYF
>TRBV5-4|.|TRBJ2-6|.
TGTGCCAGCTTCGACCGATCCTCTGGGGCCAACGTCCTGACTTTC
CASFDRSSGANVLTF
>TRBV4-3|.|TRBJ2-7|.
TGCGCCAGCAGCCATATGACCCACTCCTACGAGCAGTACTTC
CASSHMTHSYEQYF
>TRBV5-4|.|TRBJ1-1|.
TGTGCCAGCAGCCCCTTCGGAGGGATGAACACTGAAGCTTTCTTT
CASSPFGGMNTEAFF
>TRBV6-1|.|TRBJ2-4|.
TGTGCCAGCAGCGAAGAGGGTGGGACGGGGCAGTACTTC
CASSEEGGTGQYF
>TRBV6-2/TRBV6-3|.|TRBJ2-7|TRBD2
TGTGCCAGCAGCTCGGACGGGACTACCTACGAGCAGTACTTC
CASSSDGTTYEQYF
>TRBV5-1|.|TRBJ1-2|.
TGCGCCAGCAGCCCCTCCGGGACCGGGGGCCTTAACTATGGCTACACCTTC
CASSPSGTGGLNYGYTF
>TRBV19|.|TRBJ2-1|.
TGTGCCAGTAGCCGGGGGTCGACCTACAATGAGCAGTTCTTC
CASSRGSTYNEQFF
>TRBV7-3|.|TRBJ2-3|TRBD2
TGTGCCAGCAGCCCTAGCGGGAGGGAAGCAGATACGCAGTATTTT
CASSPSGREADTQYF
>TRBV6-2/TRBV6-3|.|TRBJ1-5|.
TGTGCCAGCAGTTTCCTGGACCTAACAGAGAGCAATCAGCCCCAGCATTTT
CASSFLDLTESNQPQHF
>TRBV5-4|.|TRBJ2-5|TRBD2
TGTGCCAGCAGCTTTTTCGGCGGGGGGTATATCCAAGAGACCCAGTACTTC
CASSFFGGGYIQETQYF
>TRBV5-1|.|TRBJ2-5|.
TGCGCCAGCAGCTTGGCCGGGGAGACCCAGTACTTC
CASSLAGETQYF
>TRBV19|.|TRBJ2-7|.
TGTGCCAGTACCCCCCACGGGGATGGGCCGCAGTACTTC
CASTPHGDGPQYF
>TRBV27|.|TRBJ2-2|.
TGTGCCAGCAGAACTAGGCCCCCGGGCACCGGGGAGCTGTTTTTT
CASRTRPPGTGELFF
>TRBV18|.|TRBJ2-5|.
TGTGCCAGCTCACCTCGCAGCAAGGAGACCCAGTACTTC
CASSPRSKETQYF
>TRBV4-2|.|TRBJ2-3|.
TGTGCCAGCAGCCAAGATGGGGGCGGCCGCACAGATACGCAGTATTTT
CASSQDGGGRTDTQYF
>TRBV4-3|.|TRBJ2-3|.
TGCGCCAGCAGCCACGTGCAGGGGAGCACAGATACGCAGTATTTT
CASSHVQGSTDTQYF
>TRBV3-1/TRBV3-2|.|TRBJ2-7|.
TGTGCCAGCAGCCGGAGACCGACAGCTTACGAGCAGTACTTC
CASSRRPTAYEQYF
>TRBV28|.|TRBJ1-2|.
TGTGCCAGCAGTCCAGGGTTTTATGGCTACACCTTC
CASSPGFYGYTF
>TRBV6-5|few|TRBJ1-6|.
TGTGCCAGCAGTTACCCCCGGGGCGGGGAGAATTCACCCCTCCACTTT
CASSYPRGGENSPLHF
>TRBV27|.|TRBJ2-3|.
TGTGCCAGCAGTTTACGGCCAGGGCGCACAGATACGCAGTATTTT
CASSLRPGRTDTQYF
>TRBV19|few|TRBJ2-1|TRBD2
TGTGCCAGTAGGGAGAGCGGGGTGCGGACGCCGCCGTTCTTC
CASRESGVRTPPFF
>TRBV7-2|.|TRBJ2-1|TRBD1
TGTGCCAGCAGCTCCTGGACAGGGGGCGCAGTAAAGTACAATGAGCAGTTCTTC
CASSSWTGGAVKYNEQFF
>TRBV30|few|TRBJ1-2|.
TGTGCCTGGAGTGTCGGACAGCCCTATGGCTACACCTTC
CAWSVGQPYGYTF
>TRBV5-1|.|TRBJ2-2|.
TGCGCCAGCAGCTTGGCGGAGGCGAACACCGGGGAGCTGTTTTTT
CASSLAEANTGELFF
>TRBV25-1|.|TRBJ1-5|.
TGTGCCAGCAGTGGTCGGGGAATCAATCAGCCCCAGCATTTT
CASSGRGINQPQHF
>TRBV11-3|.|TRBJ2-3|.
TGTGCCAGCAGCTTAGATCGGGATACGCAGTATTTT
CASSLDRDTQYF
>TRBV4-1|.|TRBJ2-1|.
TGCGCCAGCAGCCAAGATCCGCCAGGTACTACCTACAATGAGCAGTTCTTC
CASSQDPPGTTYNEQFF
>TRBV2|once|TRBJ1-2|.
TGTGCCAGCAGAGAGACGACGCTGACTTATGGCTACACCTTC
CASRETTLTYGYTF
>TRBV4-1|.|TRBJ2-1|.
TGCGCCAGCAGCCGGGTTCTCTACAATGAGCAGTTCTTC
CASSRVLYNEQFF
>TRBV5-5|.|TRBJ2-1|TRBD2
TGTGCCAGCAGCCTCGGGACTAGCGGGTACAATGAGCAGTTCTTC
CASSLGTSGYNEQFF
>TRBV7-9|.|TRBJ2-5|TRBD1
TGTGCCAGCAGGAAGACAGGGGGCGAAGAGACCCAGTACTTC
CASRKTGGEETQYF
>TRBV7-3|.|TRBJ2-1|.
TGTGCCAGCAGCCCGGGGTCCCTGTACAATGAGCAGTTCTTC
CASSPGSLYNEQFF
>TRBV9|.|TRBJ2-2|TRBD1
TGTGCCAGCAGCCCCTGGACAGGGGAGGGCGGGGAGCTGTTTTTT
CASSPWTGEGGELFF
>TRBV3-1/TRBV3-2|.|TRBJ2-1|.
TGTGCCAGCAGCCATCCCCCGGTCGGAGCAGTGCAGTTCTTC
CASSHPPVGAVQFF
>TRBV19|.|TRBJ1-2|.
TGTGCCACCCGTCTGGGGGCGAGATACACCTTC
CATRLGARYTF
>TRBV13|.|TRBJ1-1|.
TGTGCCAGCAGCCCTCAGGGTAGTGGCACTGAAGCTTTCTTT
CASSPQGSGTEAFF
>TRBV24-1|.|TRBJ1-5|.
TGTGCCACCAGTGATGGGAAAGGGGGCAATCAGCCCCAGCATTTT
CATSDGKGGNQPQHF
>TRBV25-1|.|TRBJ2-3|TRBD2
TGTGCCAGCAGTGATTGGACTAGCGGGAGGGAAACAGATACGCAGTATTTT
CASSDWTSGRETDTQYF
>TRBV5-5|.|TRBJ1-1|.
TGTGCCAGCATCTGGGGTGGTGGGCTAGGGAACACTGAAGCTTTCTTT
CASIWGGGLGNTEAFF
>TRBV7-8|.|TRBJ2-1|.
TGTGCCAGCAGGCCAGAGGCTTACTTACATTCCTACAATGAGCAGTTCTTC
CASRPEAYLHSYNEQFF
>TRBV9|.|TRBJ2-3|.
TGTGCCAGCAGCGCACCGGGACGGGATTCTTTCACAGATACGCAGTATTTT
CASSAPGRDSFTDTQYF
>TRBV5-6|few|TRBJ1-5|.
TGTGCCAGCAGCCTCATAGGCAATCAGCCCCAGCATTTT
CASSLIGNQPQHF
>TRBV19|.|TRBJ1-5|.
TGTGCCAGTAGTATAGACAGGGGAAATAATCAGCCCCAGCATTTT
CASSIDRGNNQPQHF
>TRBV15|.|TRBJ2-7|TRBD1
TGTGCCACCAGCAGATACCCGGGACAGGGTTACGAGCAGTACTTC
CATSRYPGQGYEQYF
>TRBV5-1|.|TRBJ1-1|.
TGCGCCAGCAGCTTCACGGGGCCTTACACTGAAGCTTTCTTT
CASSFTGPYTEAFF
>TRBV3-1/TRBV3-2|.|TRBJ1-1|.
TGTGCCAGCAGCCAGCCGGGACAATCGAACACTGAAGCTTTCTTT
CASSQPGQSNTEAFF
>TRBV19|.|TRBJ1-5|.
TGTGCCAGTAGTGCCTACAATCAGCCCCAGCATTTT
CASSAYNQPQHF
>TRBV29-1|.|TRBJ2-2|TRBD2
TGCAGCTTTAGGACTAGAGGCGACGGGGAGCTGTTTTTT
CSFRTRGDGELFF
>TRBV5-5|few|TRBJ2-7|.
TGTGCCAGCAGCCAGGAGGCGGGGGCTCTCACCTACGAGCAGTACTTC
CASSQEAGALTYEQYF
>TRBV13|.|TRBJ1-1|TRBD1
TGTGCCAGCAGCTTCTTAGGACAGGGAGATACTGAAGCTTTCTTT
CASSFLGQGDTEAFF
>TRBV5-1|.|TRBJ1-1|.
TGCGCCAGCAGCTTGTGGGGGGGATCCGCTGAAGCTTTCTTT
CASSLWGGSAEAFF
>TRBV7-3|.|TRBJ2-1|TRBD2
TGTGCCAGCAGCTTAACCAGCGGGGACTACAATGAGCAGTTCTTC
CASSLTSGDYNEQFF
>TRBV7-2|.|TRBJ2-2|.
TGTGCCAGCAGCTCCCAGGGGGGACCGAACACCGGGGAGCTGTTTTTT
CASSSQGGPNTGELFF
>TRBV12-5|.|TRBJ2-1|.
TGTGCTAGTGGTTTGGTGGGTCTAGCTGGTGAGCAGTTCTTC
CASGLVGLAGEQFF